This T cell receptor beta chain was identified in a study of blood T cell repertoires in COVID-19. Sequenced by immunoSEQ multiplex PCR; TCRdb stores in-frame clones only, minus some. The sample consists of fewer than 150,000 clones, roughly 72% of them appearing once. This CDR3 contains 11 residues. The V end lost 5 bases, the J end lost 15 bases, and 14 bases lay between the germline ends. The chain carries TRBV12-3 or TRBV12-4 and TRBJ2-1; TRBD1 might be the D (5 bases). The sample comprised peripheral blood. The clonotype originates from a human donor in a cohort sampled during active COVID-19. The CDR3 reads CASSQGPLMFF. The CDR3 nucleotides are TGTGCCAGCAGTCAGGGCCCTCTGATGTTCTTC.